The rows below give T cell receptor beta chains drawn from one sample of a study of blood T cells in healthy people across ages. TCRdb re-derived calls from the 5' RACE reads in MiXCR, one entry per CDR3 protein. The repertoire holds fewer than 1,000,000 distinct CDR3 sequences, with around 42% as singletons. Sequenced material: blood. These receptors originate from a man aged 55-75 years in good health. The CDR3 runs from the conserved cysteine through the conserved F or W. Fields, in order: D gene, J gene, V gene, clone size, CDR3 DNA, CDR3 protein. D genes are given only for firm matches. Rows give clone size only sometimes, using once, few, many, or a class for an expanded clone.

D gene: TRBD1
J gene: TRBJ1-2
V gene: TRBV27
clone size: -
CDR3 DNA: TGTGCCAGCAGTGCAGGCCCGGGACAGGGTGTGGGAGGCTACACCTTC
CDR3 protein: CASSAGPGQGVGGYTF

D gene: TRBD1
J gene: TRBJ2-7
V gene: TRBV7-2
clone size: -
CDR3 DNA: TGTGCCAGCAGCTTAGTGTTACAGGGGGCCTACGAGCAGTACTTC
CDR3 protein: CASSLVLQGAYEQYF

D gene: TRBD1
J gene: TRBJ2-7
V gene: TRBV28
clone size: few
CDR3 DNA: TGTGCCAGCAGTCTTAAGACAGGGGGGGGCTACGAGCAGTACTTC
CDR3 protein: CASSLKTGGGYEQYF

D gene: -
J gene: TRBJ2-3
V gene: TRBV30
clone size: -
CDR3 DNA: TGTGCCTGGAGTGGCGGGGGCACTAGCACAGATACGCAGTATTTT
CDR3 protein: CAWSGGGTSTDTQYF

D gene: TRBD2
J gene: TRBJ2-5
V gene: TRBV24-1
clone size: few
CDR3 DNA: TGTGCCACCAGTGGCCCAAGGGGGAGCGGGGGGGGTGAGACCCAGTACTTC
CDR3 protein: CATSGPRGSGGGETQYF

D gene: -
J gene: TRBJ1-2
V gene: TRBV12-3/TRBV12-4
clone size: -
CDR3 DNA: TGTGCCACCGCCCCGGAGGGCGCTTATGGCTACACCTTC
CDR3 protein: CATAPEGAYGYTF

D gene: TRBD2
J gene: TRBJ2-1
V gene: TRBV20-1
clone size: few
CDR3 DNA: TGCAGTGCCCCCGGGGGCCAGCGGGGGGTTAATGAGCAGTTCTTC
CDR3 protein: CSAPGGQRGVNEQFF

D gene: -
J gene: TRBJ1-2
V gene: TRBV10-3
clone size: -
CDR3 DNA: TGTGCCATCAGTGAAGACCTAACGGGGGGCAACGATGGCTACACCTTC
CDR3 protein: CAISEDLTGGNDGYTF

D gene: -
J gene: TRBJ2-1
V gene: TRBV10-2
clone size: -
CDR3 DNA: TGCGCCAGCACCCGAGGGATCCTTAATGAGCAGTTCTTC
CDR3 protein: CASTRGILNEQFF

D gene: -
J gene: TRBJ2-3
V gene: TRBV12-3/TRBV12-4
clone size: few
CDR3 DNA: TGTGCCAGCTCCGTGGGCCTTAGCACAGATACGCAGTATTTT
CDR3 protein: CASSVGLSTDTQYF

D gene: -
J gene: TRBJ2-5
V gene: TRBV5-6
clone size: few
CDR3 DNA: TGTGCCAGCAGTCGCCGGACTACTACTCTCCAAGAGACCCAGTACTTC
CDR3 protein: CASSRRTTTLQETQYF

D gene: -
J gene: TRBJ2-7
V gene: TRBV13
clone size: few
CDR3 DNA: TGTGCCAGCAGCATGACAAACTACTACGAGCAGTACTTC
CDR3 protein: CASSMTNYYEQYF

D gene: -
J gene: TRBJ2-1
V gene: TRBV2
clone size: -
CDR3 DNA: TGTGCCAGCCAGGGGGGGGGTGTTAGGTACGATGAGCAGTTCTTC
CDR3 protein: CASQGGGVRYDEQFF

D gene: -
J gene: TRBJ2-1
V gene: TRBV15
clone size: few
CDR3 DNA: TGTGCCACCAGCAGAGATCGGGGAGGGGGCTACAATGAGCAGTTCTTC
CDR3 protein: CATSRDRGGGYNEQFF

D gene: TRBD2
J gene: TRBJ2-1
V gene: TRBV6-6
clone size: -
CDR3 DNA: TGTGCCAGCAGTGATATAGCGGGGGGACAGTTCTTC
CDR3 protein: CASSDIAGGQFF

D gene: -
J gene: TRBJ2-1
V gene: TRBV7-3
clone size: -
CDR3 DNA: TGTGCCAGCAGCTTAATTTCGGGCAGGTCCACATTAGATGAGCAGTTCTTC
CDR3 protein: CASSLISGRSTLDEQFF

D gene: TRBD1
J gene: TRBJ2-1
V gene: TRBV11-2
clone size: -
CDR3 DNA: TGTGCCAGCAGCTTGGGACAGGGCGGACGCTCCTACAATGAGCAGTTCTTC
CDR3 protein: CASSLGQGGRSYNEQFF

D gene: TRBD2
J gene: TRBJ2-7
V gene: TRBV5-5
clone size: -
CDR3 DNA: TGTGCCAGCAGCGTTACTAGCGGGTCCTACAATGAGCAGTACTTC
CDR3 protein: CASSVTSGSYNEQYF

D gene: TRBD1
J gene: TRBJ2-1
V gene: TRBV5-1
clone size: -
CDR3 DNA: TGCGCCAGCAGCTTGGCCTCAGGGGGAAGCTCCTACAATGAGCAGTTCTTC
CDR3 protein: CASSLASGGSSYNEQFF

D gene: -
J gene: TRBJ2-7
V gene: TRBV20-1
clone size: -
CDR3 DNA: TGCAGTGCTCCGGGGTTGGGACTTCCCTCCTACGAGCAGTACTTC
CDR3 protein: CSAPGLGLPSYEQYF

D gene: -
J gene: TRBJ1-4
V gene: TRBV7-7
clone size: few
CDR3 DNA: TGTGCTAGCAGCACAGGAGGAAGTGAAAAACTGTTTTTT
CDR3 protein: CASSTGGSEKLFF

D gene: TRBD1
J gene: TRBJ1-5
V gene: TRBV20-1
clone size: -
CDR3 DNA: TGCAGTGCCTTAGACAGGGACAATCAGCCCCAGCATTTT
CDR3 protein: CSALDRDNQPQHF

D gene: -
J gene: TRBJ2-3
V gene: TRBV7-9
clone size: -
CDR3 DNA: TGTGCCAGCAGCTTTTTTGCAGATACGCAGTATTTT
CDR3 protein: CASSFFADTQYF

D gene: -
J gene: TRBJ1-2
V gene: TRBV11-1
clone size: few
CDR3 DNA: TGTGCCATCCCGGGACATGGCTATTTTCTAACTGGCTACACCTTC
CDR3 protein: CAIPGHGYFLTGYTF

D gene: TRBD2
J gene: TRBJ2-3
V gene: TRBV12-3/TRBV12-4
clone size: many
CDR3 DNA: TGTGCCAGCAGTTTCAGAGCGGGGGCGGATACGCAGTATTTT
CDR3 protein: CASSFRAGADTQYF

D gene: -
J gene: TRBJ1-2
V gene: TRBV6-6
clone size: -
CDR3 DNA: TGTGCCAGCAGCAATGTACCCAACTATGGCTACACCTTC
CDR3 protein: CASSNVPNYGYTF

D gene: -
J gene: TRBJ2-5
V gene: TRBV5-1
clone size: -
CDR3 DNA: TGCGCCAGCAGCTTAGGGGGGGGGGCCCAAGAGACCCAGTACTTC
CDR3 protein: CASSLGGGAQETQYF

D gene: -
J gene: TRBJ2-1
V gene: TRBV6-1
clone size: few
CDR3 DNA: TGTGCCAGCACGACTACAATGACGCAGTTCTTC
CDR3 protein: CASTTTMTQFF

D gene: -
J gene: TRBJ1-6
V gene: TRBV20-1
clone size: -
CDR3 DNA: TGCAGTGCTCCCCTACCCCAGGTGTCCTATAATTCACCCCTCCACTTT
CDR3 protein: CSAPLPQVSYNSPLHF

D gene: TRBD1
J gene: TRBJ1-2
V gene: TRBV15
clone size: -
CDR3 DNA: TGTGCCACCAGCAGAGGTCCAGGGGGCAACTATGGCTACACCTTC
CDR3 protein: CATSRGPGGNYGYTF

D gene: TRBD2
J gene: TRBJ2-1
V gene: TRBV12-3/TRBV12-4
clone size: -
CDR3 DNA: TGTGCCAGCAGTGGACGAGCGGGGGTCAATGAGCAGTTCTTC
CDR3 protein: CASSGRAGVNEQFF

D gene: -
J gene: TRBJ2-5
V gene: TRBV10-3
clone size: -
CDR3 DNA: TGTGCCATCAGTGAGGGATCCTTCCAAGAGACCCAGTACTTC
CDR3 protein: CAISEGSFQETQYF

D gene: TRBD1
J gene: TRBJ2-7
V gene: TRBV5-1
clone size: few
CDR3 DNA: TGCGCCAGCAGCTTTACCGGGACAGGGTACGAGCAGTACTTC
CDR3 protein: CASSFTGTGYEQYF

D gene: -
J gene: TRBJ1-3
V gene: TRBV5-5
clone size: -
CDR3 DNA: TGTGCCAGCAGCTTGGGGTTGGGAGTCTCTGGATACACCATATATTTT
CDR3 protein: CASSLGLGVSGYTIYF

D gene: -
J gene: TRBJ2-1
V gene: TRBV10-2
clone size: -
CDR3 DNA: TGCGCCAGCATCAACCGTGTGGCGACGCAGACCGATGAGCAGTTCTTC
CDR3 protein: CASINRVATQTDEQFF

D gene: -
J gene: TRBJ2-5
V gene: TRBV5-1
clone size: -
CDR3 DNA: TGCGCCAGCAGCTTGGTTCCGTCCTTCCAAGAGACCCAGTACTTC
CDR3 protein: CASSLVPSFQETQYF

D gene: -
J gene: TRBJ2-1
V gene: TRBV4-3
clone size: few
CDR3 DNA: TGCGCCAGCAGCCGAGCCTTGAAAGATAATGAGCAGTTCTTC
CDR3 protein: CASSRALKDNEQFF

D gene: -
J gene: TRBJ1-1
V gene: TRBV12-3/TRBV12-4
clone size: many
CDR3 DNA: TGTGCCAGCAGCCGACTCGGAGGGGGGGCGAACACTGAAGCTTTCTTT
CDR3 protein: CASSRLGGGANTEAFF

D gene: TRBD1
J gene: TRBJ2-7
V gene: TRBV28
clone size: -
CDR3 DNA: TGTGCCAGCAGTTTATTAGCGACAGGGAGATACGAGCAGTACTTC
CDR3 protein: CASSLLATGRYEQYF

D gene: -
J gene: TRBJ2-5
V gene: TRBV28
clone size: -
CDR3 DNA: TGTGCCAGCAGTTCCCCGGGCACCCAAACCCAGTACTTC
CDR3 protein: CASSSPGTQTQYF

D gene: TRBD2
J gene: TRBJ2-7
V gene: TRBV4-1
clone size: few
CDR3 DNA: TGCGCCAGCAGCCAAGTGGCTAGCGGGGTCGACGAGCAGTACTTC
CDR3 protein: CASSQVASGVDEQYF

D gene: -
J gene: TRBJ2-3
V gene: TRBV6-6
clone size: many
CDR3 DNA: TGTGCCAGCAGTTACTCGGGGGATACGCAGTATTTT
CDR3 protein: CASSYSGDTQYF

D gene: -
J gene: TRBJ1-6
V gene: TRBV29-1
clone size: few
CDR3 DNA: TGCAGCGCCCAGAGGGGGTGGGATTCACCCCTCCACTTT
CDR3 protein: CSAQRGWDSPLHF

D gene: -
J gene: TRBJ1-5
V gene: TRBV27
clone size: -
CDR3 DNA: TGTGCCAGCCGGGGCAGAGATAGCAATCAGCCCCAGCATTTT
CDR3 protein: CASRGRDSNQPQHF

D gene: -
J gene: TRBJ1-2
V gene: TRBV28
clone size: once
CDR3 DNA: TGTGCCAGCACCCTTACGCGGGGTGGAGTGGAAGGCTGCACCTTC
CDR3 protein: CASTLTRGGVEGCTF

D gene: -
J gene: TRBJ1-5
V gene: TRBV6-5
clone size: -
CDR3 DNA: TGTGCCAGCAGGTACGCCGCGGGAGCGCAGCCCCAGCATTTT
CDR3 protein: CASRYAAGAQPQHF

D gene: -
J gene: TRBJ2-7
V gene: TRBV7-2
clone size: -
CDR3 DNA: TGTGCCAGCAGCTTAGCGGCTGATAGGTTAAACGAGCAGTACTTC
CDR3 protein: CASSLAADRLNEQYF

D gene: -
J gene: TRBJ2-3
V gene: TRBV5-4
clone size: few
CDR3 DNA: TGTGCCAGCAGCGACCGGGGCAAAGAAACGCAGTATTTT
CDR3 protein: CASSDRGKETQYF

D gene: -
J gene: TRBJ2-7
V gene: TRBV10-2
clone size: many
CDR3 DNA: TGCGCCAGCAGTGAGTCTTTCGGGACACTTGCCAACTACGAGCAGTACTTC
CDR3 protein: CASSESFGTLANYEQYF

D gene: TRBD1
J gene: TRBJ2-3
V gene: TRBV12-3/TRBV12-4
clone size: -
CDR3 DNA: TGTGCCAGCAGTTTAGGGGACAGAACTACAGATACGCAGTATTTT
CDR3 protein: CASSLGDRTTDTQYF

D gene: -
J gene: TRBJ2-5
V gene: TRBV28
clone size: few
CDR3 DNA: TGTGCCAGCAGTCACCATGGGCAAGAGACCCAGTACTTC
CDR3 protein: CASSHHGQETQYF

D gene: -
J gene: TRBJ2-4
V gene: TRBV6-2/TRBV6-3
clone size: few
CDR3 DNA: TGTGCCAGCACACCGGACGGAAGAAAAAACATTCAGTACTTC
CDR3 protein: CASTPDGRKNIQYF

D gene: TRBD1
J gene: TRBJ1-5
V gene: TRBV7-2
clone size: -
CDR3 DNA: TGTGCCAGCAGCTTCGGGACAGCCCGGAATAATCAGCCCCAGCATTTT
CDR3 protein: CASSFGTARNNQPQHF

D gene: TRBD2
J gene: TRBJ2-1
V gene: TRBV4-1
clone size: -
CDR3 DNA: TGCGCCTGCAGCCAAGATCTCGTGGCGAGCGGGGGAACCTCCTACAATGAGCAGTTCTTC
CDR3 protein: CACSQDLVASGGTSYNEQFF

D gene: TRBD2
J gene: TRBJ2-3
V gene: TRBV7-9
clone size: few
CDR3 DNA: TGTGCCAGCAGCTTAGCGGCTAGCGGGGAGACGGCGGATACGCAGTATTTT
CDR3 protein: CASSLAASGETADTQYF